The 26 T cell receptor beta chains reported below all come from one sample, sequenced in a study of PD-1 and CTLA-4 blockade in melanoma. Clones were read by immunoSEQ multiplex PCR, and TCRdb kept only the in-frame ones, dropping some. The sample includes 20,000 to 25,000 clones, approximately 88% of them seen just once. The source was CD8+ T cells from peripheral blood, collected before anti-PD-1 treatment. The receptors shown here come from a human donor with melanoma.

Written as DNA, the CDR3 is TGTGCCTGGAATATGGGAGGAGCCTACGAGCAGTACTTC. Amino acids: CAWNMGGAYEQYF. The rearrangement uses TRBV30 and TRBJ2-7, with D possibly TRBD2 on 6 matching bases. The germline gives CDR1 GTSNPN, CDR2 SVGIG (reference sequence). The CDR3 spans 13 residues. The V and J ends lost 4 bases and 2 bases respectively, with 12 bases between them.

This chain links TRBV5-1 with TRBJ2-3, with D perhaps matching TRBD2 (6 bases). The germline V gene encodes CDR1 SGHRS and CDR2 YFSETQ. Trimming cost V 5 bases and J 3 bases, with 16 bases left between them. CDR3 size: 15 residues. CDR3 DNA: TGCGCCAGCAGGGCCGGGACTTACTCGACAGATACGCAGTATTTT. Encoded protein: CASRAGTYSTDTQYF.

This clone was picked up a small number of times. The rearrangement joins TRBV28 to TRBJ2-7, with a possible D match to TRBD1 (5 bases). CDR1 MDHEN and CDR2 SYDVKM come from the germline V gene. Trimming took 3 bases from V and 5 from J, leaving 5 bases between them. This CDR3 region has 11 residues. The CDR3 nucleotides are TGTGCCAGCAGTTTCAGGGACGAGCAGTACTTC. It is translated as CASSFRDEQYF.

The chain uses TRBV5-1 and TRBJ2-5; the D gene could be TRBD1 or TRBD2 (5 bases each). Germline V gene lookup returns CDR1 SGHRS and CDR2 YFSETQ. This CDR3 has 14 amino acids. The V end was cut by 0 bases, the J end by 5 bases, with 11 bases between. CDR3 residues: CASSLDEGMETQYF. As DNA, the CDR3 is TGCGCCAGCAGCTTGGATGAGGGGATGGAGACCCAGTACTTC.

The genes are TRBV4-1 and TRBJ1-2, with no clear D. The germline V gene encodes CDR1 MGHRA and CDR2 YSYEKL. The CDR3 contains 14 residues. Trimming shortened V by 0 bases and J by 10 bases, and 15 bases separated the two germline ends. The CDR3 spells CASSQDRLTSYYTF. In DNA, the CDR3 is TGCGCCAGCAGCCAAGATCGTTTGACCTCGTACTACACCTTC.

The V and J genes are TRBV27 and TRBJ2-2, with TRBD1 as a possible D gene (6 bases). This CDR3 comprises 16 residues. V lost 6 bases, J lost 4 bases, and 18 bases lay in between. Germline CDR1 MNHEY, CDR2 SMNVEV (reference sequence). CDR3 bases: TGTGCCAGCAGGGCGCCCGGGACAAAATCCACCGGGGAGCTGTTTTTT. This translates into CASRAPGTKSTGELFF.

The rearrangement links TRBV13 to TRBJ2-7; TRBD1 is a possible D gene (6 bases). The CDR3 contains 14 residues. Germline V lookup: CDR1 PRHDT, CDR2 FYEKMQ (reference sequence). The V end was cut by 5 bases, the J end by 0 bases, with 11 bases between. This CDR3 is CASSQTGVSYEQYF. In nucleotides, the CDR3 is TGTGCCAGCAGCCAGACAGGCGTCTCCTACGAGCAGTACTTC.

The chain is built from TRBV10-3 and TRBJ2-1; possibly TRBD1 or TRBD2 for D (5 bases each). The germline V gene has CDR1 ENHRY and CDR2 SYGVKD. V lost 8 bases to trimming and J lost 2 bases, with 10 bases between them. The CDR3 spans 13 residues. CDR3 DNA: TGTGCCATCCGGGACGGGGCCTACAATGAGCAGTTCTTC. Residues: CAIRDGAYNEQFF.

The chain uses TRBV24-1 and TRBJ2-3; D is ambiguous. Trimming took off 0 bases at V and 2 bases at J, with 11 bases between the two ends. The germline gives CDR1 KGHDR, CDR2 SFDVKD. The CDR3 has 16 amino acids. CDR3 in amino acids: CATSDLNDKITDTQYF. DNA of the CDR3: TGTGCCACCAGTGATTTGAACGACAAGATCACAGATACGCAGTATTTT.

The rearrangement joins TRBV28 to TRBJ2-7, with 8 nucleotides matching TRBD2. V was clipped by 7 bases and J by 7 bases; unmatched bases: 6. CDR3 size: 12 residues. The germline V gene encodes CDR1 MDHEN and CDR2 SYDVKM. CDR3 sequence reads: CASTFGGGEQYF. The CDR3 DNA reads as TGTGCCAGCACCTTCGGGGGGGGAGAGCAGTACTTC.

The chain recombines TRBV5-4 with TRBJ2-5; possibly TRBD1 for D (6 bases). V was shortened by 3 bases and J by 5 bases, with 14 bases between the two germline ends. CDR3 length: 14 amino acids. The germline V gene has CDR1 SGHNT and CDR2 YYREEE (reference sequence). The CDR3 DNA reads TGTGCCAGCAGCTCCCACAGGGACGGGGAGACCCAGTACTTC. This codes for CASSSHRDGETQYF. The full variable domain, in which reference TRBV5-4 and TRBJ2-5 provide the parts outside the CDR3, is ETGVTQSPTHLIKTRGQQVTLRCSSQSGHNTVSWYQQALGQGPQFIFQYYREEENGRGNFPPRFSGLQFPNYSSELNVNALELDDSALYLCASSSHRDGETQYFGPGTRLLVL.

As DNA, the CDR3 is TGTGCCAGCAGACCCGGGACAGGGGATAGCTATGGCTACACCTTC. This translates into CASRPGTGDSYGYTF. The chain joins TRBV27 to TRBJ1-2; 10 bases are shared with TRBD1. V was clipped by 6 bases and J by 4 bases; unmatched bases: 8. Germline-derived CDR1 and CDR2 are MNHEY and SMNVEV (reference sequence). CDR3 size: 15 residues.

This clone was seen a handful of times. The genes are TRBV3-1 (or the pseudogene TRBV3-2) and TRBJ1-2; D is ambiguous. Germline lookup yields CDR1 LGHDT and CDR2 YNNKEL (reference sequence). The CDR3 spans 14 residues. V lost 1 base, J lost 7 bases, and 13 bases lay in between. The CDR3 DNA sequence: TGTGCCAGCAGCCAAGTCGAGGGAGAAGGTGGCTACACCTTC. Translated: CASSQVEGEGGYTF.

This clone was counted a single time. The chain is built from TRBV3-1 (or the pseudogene TRBV3-2) and TRBJ1-1; D possibly corresponds to TRBD1 (6 bases). Per germline, CDR1 LGHDT and CDR2 YNNKEL (reference sequence). The CDR3 extends over 18 amino acids. V was cut by 4 bases and J by 3 bases, with 24 bases left in between. The CDR3 DNA reads as TGTGCCAGCAGCCCGACCAACAGGGATCAACAAGGTGACACTGAAGCTTTCTTT. It codes for CASSPTNRDQQGDTEAFF.

The chain couples TRBV6-6 to TRBJ1-5; 7 bases map to TRBD1. This CDR3 contains 16 residues. CDR1 is MNHNY and CDR2 is SVGAGI in the germline V gene (reference sequence). V dropped 6 bases and J dropped 0; count of bases not matched to a gene: 8. CDR3 residues: CASSPGTANSNQPQHF. The CDR3 coding sequence is TGTGCCAGCAGCCCCGGGACAGCTAATAGCAATCAGCCCCAGCATTTT.

CDR3 sequence (DNA): TGTGCCACCGGACAGAGTTCCTACGAGCAGTACTTC. Encoded protein: CATGQSSYEQYF. This rearrangement joins TRBV2 to TRBJ2-7; TRBD1 is a possible D gene (6 bases). Germline loops: CDR1 SNHLY, CDR2 FYNNEI. V was shortened by 10 bases and J by 1 base, with 11 bases between the two germline ends. This CDR3 region has 12 residues.

The rearrangement links TRBV18 to TRBJ2-1, with 7 bases that match TRBD2. This CDR3 contains 17 residues. CDR1 KGHSH and CDR2 LQKENI come from the germline V gene. Germline trimming cut 6 bases from V and 0 bases from J; bases unmatched to any gene: 11. The CDR3 nucleotides are TGTGCCAGCTCCCCCACTAGCGCGGATTTCTCCTACAATGAGCAGTTCTTC. It yields the protein CASSPTSADFSYNEQFF.

The chain couples TRBV28 to TRBJ1-5; TRBD1 might be the D (6 bases). Deletions cut 3 bases from V and 6 bases from J, with 15 bases between. The CDR3 has 15 amino acids. Germline loops: CDR1 MDHEN, CDR2 SYDVKM. The CDR3 is CASSFFPQGSQPQHF. The CDR3 DNA sequence: TGTGCCAGCAGTTTTTTTCCGCAGGGGAGTCAGCCCCAGCATTTT.

This clone was seen only a few times. The chain combines TRBV4-1 with TRBJ2-7; 10 nucleotides line up with TRBD2. This CDR3 comprises 16 residues. From germline, CDR1 is MGHRA and CDR2 YSYEKL. Unmatched junction bases numbered 6, after V lost 4 bases and J lost 0 bases. DNA for the CDR3: TGCGCCAGCAGCCCCTCCGGACTAGCGGCCTCCTACGAGCAGTACTTC. It specifies CASSPSGLAASYEQYF.

This clone has just one count. V is TRBV24-1 and J is TRBJ2-2; D is ambiguous. Trimming cost V 9 bases and J 4 bases, with 8 bases left between them. The CDR3 totals 12 residues. Germline CDR1 and CDR2: KGHDR and SFDVKD. CDR3 in DNA: TGTGCCACCCGGGCGAGCACCGGGGAGCTGTTTTTT. Translating it yields CATRASTGELFF.

The rearrangement links TRBV4-2 to TRBJ2-5; 11 positions agree with TRBD2. The CDR3 consists of 17 residues. Trimming at V came to 3 bases and at J to 2 bases, leaving 8 bases not matched to a gene. Germline-derived CDR1 and CDR2 are LGHNA and YNFKEQ. As DNA, the CDR3 is TGTGCCAGCAGCCAGCACCTAGCGGGGGGTTTGCAAGAGACCCAGTACTTC. It yields the protein CASSQHLAGGLQETQYF.

The chain joins TRBV27 to TRBJ1-1, with D hard to call. Per germline, CDR1 MNHEY and CDR2 SMNVEV (reference sequence). With 3 bases removed from V and 5 bases from J, the gap between germline ends came to 10 bases. The length of the CDR3 is 13 residues. CDR3 coding DNA: TGTGCCAGCAGTTTGAGCAAGAAAACTGAAGCTTTCTTT. This gives the protein CASSLSKKTEAFF.

The rearrangement links TRBV7-9 to TRBJ2-7; maybe TRBD2 (5 bases). In germline, CDR1 is SEHNR, CDR2 FQNEAQ (reference sequence). V was pared by 1 base and J by 5 bases, with 9 bases between. The CDR3 runs to 13 residues. The CDR3 loop is CASSLVGVDEQYF. DNA of the CDR3: TGTGCCAGCAGCTTAGTCGGGGTGGACGAGCAGTACTTC.

The rearrangement uses TRBV9 and TRBJ1-3; D gene uncertain. Germline lookup yields CDR1 SGDLS and CDR2 YYNGEE. V was trimmed by 0 bases and J by 0 bases, leaving 7 bases between them. The CDR3 is 15 residues long. DNA of the CDR3: TGTGCCAGCAGCGTAGGGAAGACCTCTGGAAACACCATATATTTT. Encoded protein: CASSVGKTSGNTIYF. The full variable domain, with the rest looked up from reference TRBV9 and TRBJ1-3, is DSGVTQTPKHLITATGQRVTLRCSPRSGDLSVYWYQQSLDQGLQFLIQYYNGEERAKGNILERFSAQQFPDLHSELNLSSLELGDSALYFCASSVGKTSGNTIYFGEGSWLTVV.

The chain couples TRBV14 to TRBJ1-4; unclear D gene. This CDR3 is 15 amino acids long. Trimming took 4 bases from V and 0 from J, leaving 9 bases between them. Germline lookup yields CDR1 SGHDN and CDR2 FVKESK. CDR3 loop: CASSPLRATNEKLFF. The CDR3 DNA reads as TGTGCCAGCAGCCCGCTCCGGGCAACTAATGAAAAACTGTTTTTT.

The DNA of the CDR3 is TGTGCCAGCAGCCAAATACAGGACAGAACTTTCTATGGCTACACCTTC. This sequence encodes CASSQIQDRTFYGYTF. This sequence joins TRBV16 and TRBJ1-2, with D possibly being TRBD1 (6 bases). CDR3 length: 16 residues. Germline V gives CDR1 KGHSY, CDR2 FQNENV. Between the trimmed V and J ends, which lost 2 bases and 4 bases, there was a span of 17 bases.